A selection of T cell receptor beta chains follows, all from one sample in a study of human T cells and chemical hapten exposure. TCRdb redid the calling of the RACE reads with MiXCR, one entry per CDR3 protein. The sample shows about 68,000 distinct CDR3 sequences, approximately 11% of them seen only once. Sample: whole blood, taken in connection with sensitization to the hapten diphenylcyclopropenone (DPC). The receptors here all came from a woman between 50 and 59 years old with alopecia areata. Some clones in this sample may be carry-over from other donors' samples. The CDR3 runs from the conserved cysteine through the conserved F or W. D genes are given only for firm matches. Expanded clones get a size class; other rows say once, few or many, or leave the size out.

clone_size: NA
d_call: NA
v_call: TRBV7-9
j_call: TRBJ1-1
cdr3_aa: CASNVDRMNTEAFF
cdr3_nt: TGTGCCAGCAACGTAGACAGAATGAACACTGAAGCTTTCTTT

clone_size: NA
d_call: TRBD1
v_call: TRBV3-1
j_call: TRBJ2-7
cdr3_aa: CASSHLRGRTYEQYF
cdr3_nt: TGTGCCAGCAGCCATTTAAGGGGGCGAACCTACGAGCAGTACTTC

clone_size: few
d_call: TRBD1
v_call: TRBV6-2/TRBV6-3
j_call: TRBJ2-3
cdr3_aa: CASSYGTGVTDTQYF
cdr3_nt: TGTGCCAGCAGTTACGGGACAGGGGTGACAGATACGCAGTATTTT

clone_size: many
d_call: NA
v_call: TRBV7-3
j_call: TRBJ2-3
cdr3_aa: CASSPQASQADTQYF
cdr3_nt: TGTGCCAGCAGCCCCCAGGCTAGCCAGGCAGATACGCAGTATTTT

clone_size: few
d_call: NA
v_call: TRBV7-6
j_call: TRBJ1-3
cdr3_aa: CASSSELKGNTIYF
cdr3_nt: TGTGCCAGCAGCTCCGAGCTTAAAGGAAACACCATATATTTT

clone_size: NA
d_call: NA
v_call: TRBV29-1
j_call: TRBJ1-1
cdr3_aa: CSVEGAEAFF
cdr3_nt: TGCAGCGTAGAGGGGGCTGAAGCTTTCTTT

clone_size: few
d_call: NA
v_call: TRBV3-1
j_call: TRBJ1-1
cdr3_aa: CASSQGVRMNTEAFF
cdr3_nt: TGTGCCAGCAGCCAAGGAGTCAGAATGAACACTGAAGCTTTCTTT

clone_size: many
d_call: NA
v_call: TRBV6-2/TRBV6-3
j_call: TRBJ1-5
cdr3_aa: CASSYGVGRGNQPQHF
cdr3_nt: TGTGCCAGCAGTTACGGAGTTGGTAGGGGCAATCAGCCCCAGCATTTT

clone_size: NA
d_call: TRBD2
v_call: TRBV5-7
j_call: TRBJ2-1
cdr3_aa: CASSWEEREKSSYNEQFF
cdr3_nt: TGTGCCAGCAGCTGGGAGGAGCGGGAGAAGAGTTCCTACAATGAGCAGTTCTTC

clone_size: many
d_call: NA
v_call: TRBV7-9
j_call: TRBJ2-7
cdr3_aa: CASSLGTGSYEQYF
cdr3_nt: TGTGCCAGCAGCTTAGGCACCGGATCCTACGAGCAGTACTTC

clone_size: NA
d_call: NA
v_call: TRBV11-3
j_call: TRBJ2-1
cdr3_aa: CASSLNRGTSYNEQFF
cdr3_nt: TGTGCCAGCAGCTTAAATCGAGGGACCTCCTACAATGAGCAGTTCTTC

clone_size: few
d_call: TRBD1
v_call: TRBV7-9
j_call: TRBJ1-2
cdr3_aa: CASSQGQGFFVYGYTF
cdr3_nt: TGTGCCAGCAGTCAAGGACAGGGTTTCTTTGTCTATGGCTACACCTTC

clone_size: NA
d_call: TRBD1
v_call: TRBV10-3
j_call: TRBJ1-1
cdr3_aa: CAIRPTGRWDTEAFF
cdr3_nt: TGTGCCATCAGACCGACAGGGCGGTGGGACACTGAAGCTTTCTTT

clone_size: many
d_call: NA
v_call: TRBV5-1
j_call: TRBJ2-3
cdr3_aa: CASSLQRLDYSTDTQYF
cdr3_nt: TGCGCCAGCAGCTTACAGCGACTAGATTATAGCACAGATACGCAGTATTTT

clone_size: many
d_call: NA
v_call: TRBV12-3/TRBV12-4
j_call: TRBJ2-7
cdr3_aa: CASSLAGTAYEQYF
cdr3_nt: TGTGCCAGCAGTTTAGCGGGAACTGCCTACGAGCAGTACTTC

clone_size: NA
d_call: TRBD1
v_call: TRBV28
j_call: TRBJ1-5
cdr3_aa: CASSTGDQPQHF
cdr3_nt: TGTGCCAGCAGCACAGGGGATCAGCCCCAGCATTTT

clone_size: few
d_call: NA
v_call: TRBV9
j_call: TRBJ1-1
cdr3_aa: CASSGSDQGVTEAFF
cdr3_nt: TGTGCCAGCAGTGGAAGTGACCAGGGAGTCACTGAAGCTTTCTTT

clone_size: many
d_call: NA
v_call: TRBV2
j_call: TRBJ2-3
cdr3_aa: CASSEGLLPSTDTQYF
cdr3_nt: TGTGCCAGCAGTGAAGGGCTACTACCTAGCACAGATACGCAGTATTTT

clone_size: few
d_call: NA
v_call: TRBV2
j_call: TRBJ1-5
cdr3_aa: CASSLDRHSNQPQHF
cdr3_nt: TGTGCCAGCAGTCTGGACAGACATAGCAATCAGCCCCAGCATTTT

clone_size: NA
d_call: NA
v_call: TRBV12-3/TRBV12-4
j_call: TRBJ2-3
cdr3_aa: CASSPGQPSTDTQYF
cdr3_nt: TGTGCCAGCAGCCCGGGGCAGCCTAGCACAGATACGCAGTATTTT

clone_size: few
d_call: TRBD2
v_call: TRBV13
j_call: TRBJ2-1
cdr3_aa: CASSPSGEFGTSVDNEQFF
cdr3_nt: TGTGCCAGCAGCCCCAGTGGGGAATTCGGGACTAGCGTGGACAATGAGCAGTTCTTC

clone_size: many
d_call: TRBD2
v_call: TRBV24-1
j_call: TRBJ2-3
cdr3_aa: CATSDPSSGGLGDTQYF
cdr3_nt: TGTGCCACCAGTGACCCGTCTAGCGGGGGCTTAGGAGATACGCAGTATTTT

clone_size: few
d_call: TRBD1
v_call: TRBV30
j_call: TRBJ1-6
cdr3_aa: CAWSRAGTANSPLHF
cdr3_nt: TGTGCCTGGAGCCGCGCCGGGACAGCCAATTCACCCCTCCACTTT

clone_size: NA
d_call: NA
v_call: TRBV28
j_call: TRBJ2-6
cdr3_aa: CASSFRTAPSGANVLTF
cdr3_nt: TGTGCCAGCAGTTTCCGGACGGCGCCCTCTGGGGCCAACGTCCTGACTTTC

clone_size: few
d_call: NA
v_call: TRBV7-9
j_call: TRBJ2-3
cdr3_aa: CASSPRLGQSNKDTQYF
cdr3_nt: TGTGCCAGCAGCCCCCGACTGGGGCAGAGTAATAAAGATACGCAGTATTTT

clone_size: few
d_call: NA
v_call: TRBV27
j_call: TRBJ2-7
cdr3_aa: CASSLKGTGEQYF
cdr3_nt: TGTGCCAGCAGTTTAAAGGGAACGGGCGAGCAGTACTTC

clone_size: few
d_call: TRBD1
v_call: TRBV6-4
j_call: TRBJ2-2
cdr3_aa: CASKSGTGANTGELFF
cdr3_nt: TGTGCCAGCAAATCCGGGACAGGGGCCAACACCGGGGAGCTGTTTTTT

clone_size: many
d_call: NA
v_call: TRBV10-3
j_call: TRBJ1-5
cdr3_aa: CATSPGDGPQHF
cdr3_nt: TGTGCCACGAGTCCGGGGGACGGGCCCCAGCATTTT

clone_size: many
d_call: TRBD2
v_call: TRBV20-1
j_call: TRBJ2-4
cdr3_aa: CSASTSGRAAKNIQYF
cdr3_nt: TGCAGTGCTAGTACTAGCGGGAGGGCCGCCAAAAACATTCAGTACTTC

clone_size: many
d_call: TRBD1
v_call: TRBV6-2/TRBV6-3
j_call: TRBJ2-2
cdr3_aa: CASSYRDRVSGELFF
cdr3_nt: TGTGCCAGCAGTTACAGGGACAGGGTTTCCGGGGAGCTGTTTTTT

clone_size: few
d_call: NA
v_call: TRBV3-1
j_call: TRBJ1-1
cdr3_aa: CASQVGLNTEAFF
cdr3_nt: TGTGCCTCCCAGGTGGGGTTGAACACTGAAGCTTTCTTT

clone_size: few
d_call: NA
v_call: TRBV28
j_call: TRBJ1-1
cdr3_aa: CASSFEVHTEAFF
cdr3_nt: TGTGCCAGCAGTTTCGAGGTACACACTGAAGCTTTCTTT

clone_size: few
d_call: NA
v_call: TRBV19
j_call: TRBJ1-5
cdr3_aa: CASSSGTHHQPQHF
cdr3_nt: TGTGCCAGTAGTTCCGGGACACATCATCAGCCCCAGCATTTT

clone_size: NA
d_call: TRBD1
v_call: TRBV18
j_call: TRBJ1-1
cdr3_aa: CASSPRTGDTEAFF
cdr3_nt: TGTGCCAGCTCACCTCGGACAGGGGACACTGAAGCTTTCTTT

clone_size: many
d_call: NA
v_call: TRBV3-1
j_call: TRBJ2-6
cdr3_aa: CASSLGRGSSGANVLTF
cdr3_nt: TGTGCCAGCAGCCTTGGCCGGGGCTCCTCTGGGGCCAACGTCCTGACTTTC

clone_size: NA
d_call: TRBD2
v_call: TRBV20-1
j_call: TRBJ2-3
cdr3_aa: CSARGTSGKTDTQYF
cdr3_nt: TGCAGTGCTAGAGGGACTAGCGGGAAGACAGATACGCAGTATTTT

clone_size: many
d_call: TRBD1
v_call: TRBV29-1
j_call: TRBJ2-7
cdr3_aa: CSARLGQASYEQYF
cdr3_nt: TGCAGCGCCCGATTGGGACAGGCCTCCTACGAGCAGTACTTC

clone_size: many
d_call: TRBD1
v_call: TRBV7-8
j_call: TRBJ1-1
cdr3_aa: CASSSQGQGVTEAFF
cdr3_nt: TGTGCCAGCAGCTCACAGGGGCAGGGCGTCACTGAAGCTTTCTTT

clone_size: few
d_call: NA
v_call: TRBV2
j_call: TRBJ1-6
cdr3_aa: CASRGVLAPLHF
cdr3_nt: TGTGCCAGCAGGGGAGTCTTGGCACCCCTCCACTTT

clone_size: medium-sized
d_call: NA
v_call: TRBV6-4
j_call: TRBJ2-3
cdr3_aa: CASSARGGEDTQYF
cdr3_nt: TGTGCCAGCAGTGCGCGCGGGGGCGAGGATACGCAGTATTTT

clone_size: few
d_call: NA
v_call: TRBV27
j_call: TRBJ2-1
cdr3_aa: CASSLSAGSYNEQFF
cdr3_nt: TGTGCCAGCAGTTTATCCGCGGGATCCTACAATGAGCAGTTCTTC

clone_size: NA
d_call: TRBD1
v_call: TRBV28
j_call: TRBJ1-2
cdr3_aa: CASSPPTGMDGYTF
cdr3_nt: TGTGCCAGCAGTCCTCCGACAGGGATGGATGGCTACACCTTC

clone_size: many
d_call: TRBD1
v_call: TRBV7-9
j_call: TRBJ1-4
cdr3_aa: CASSIDRVAEKLFF
cdr3_nt: TGTGCCAGCAGCATCGACAGGGTTGCTGAAAAACTGTTTTTT

clone_size: few
d_call: TRBD2
v_call: TRBV5-1
j_call: TRBJ2-1
cdr3_aa: CASSYYPAGESYNEQFF
cdr3_nt: TGCGCCAGCAGCTACTACCCAGCGGGAGAGTCCTACAATGAGCAGTTCTTC

clone_size: few
d_call: NA
v_call: TRBV5-1
j_call: TRBJ2-3
cdr3_aa: CASSLGGRRTDTQYF
cdr3_nt: TGCGCCAGCAGCTTGGGGGGCCGACGCACAGATACGCAGTATTTT

clone_size: few
d_call: NA
v_call: TRBV7-9
j_call: TRBJ2-7
cdr3_aa: CASSFLYEQYF
cdr3_nt: TGTGCCAGCAGCTTCCTCTACGAGCAGTACTTC

clone_size: few
d_call: NA
v_call: TRBV6-5
j_call: TRBJ2-7
cdr3_aa: CASNPFRGTYEQYF
cdr3_nt: TGTGCCAGCAATCCCTTTAGGGGAACCTACGAGCAGTACTTC

clone_size: many
d_call: NA
v_call: TRBV29-1
j_call: TRBJ1-1
cdr3_aa: CSVWQNTEAFF
cdr3_nt: TGCAGCGTCTGGCAGAACACTGAAGCTTTCTTT

clone_size: many
d_call: TRBD1
v_call: TRBV4-1
j_call: TRBJ2-1
cdr3_aa: CASSPLAGTGNNEQFF
cdr3_nt: TGCGCCAGCAGCCCCCTGGCCGGGACAGGCAACAATGAGCAGTTCTTC

clone_size: NA
d_call: TRBD1
v_call: TRBV7-9
j_call: TRBJ1-4
cdr3_aa: CASGPTGTVLEKLFF
cdr3_nt: TGTGCCAGCGGTCCAACCGGGACAGTTCTTGAAAAACTGTTTTTT

clone_size: few
d_call: NA
v_call: TRBV1
j_call: TRBJ1-2
cdr3_aa: CTSSPTDRRVYGYTF
cdr3_nt: TGCACCAGCAGCCCTACGGACAGGAGGGTCTATGGCTACACCTTC

clone_size: NA
d_call: NA
v_call: TRBV28
j_call: TRBJ2-6
cdr3_aa: CASRGSPGANVLTF
cdr3_nt: TGTGCCAGCAGGGGGTCTCCTGGGGCCAACGTCCTGACTTTC

clone_size: NA
d_call: NA
v_call: TRBV9
j_call: TRBJ2-2
cdr3_aa: CASSVYSQGTGELFF
cdr3_nt: TGTGCCAGCAGCGTTTATAGCCAGGGCACCGGGGAGCTGTTTTTT

clone_size: few
d_call: NA
v_call: TRBV18
j_call: TRBJ1-1
cdr3_aa: CASSPSVAEAFF
cdr3_nt: TGTGCCAGCTCACCTAGCGTGGCTGAAGCTTTCTTT

clone_size: many
d_call: TRBD2
v_call: TRBV28
j_call: TRBJ2-1
cdr3_aa: CASSSRGRVNEQFF
cdr3_nt: TGTGCCAGCAGTTCACGCGGGAGGGTCAATGAGCAGTTCTTC

clone_size: many
d_call: NA
v_call: TRBV19
j_call: TRBJ2-2
cdr3_aa: CASSIGATGELFF
cdr3_nt: TGTGCCAGTAGTATAGGTGCCACCGGGGAGCTGTTTTTT

clone_size: many
d_call: TRBD2
v_call: TRBV7-3
j_call: TRBJ2-1
cdr3_aa: CASSLTGTNYNEQFF
cdr3_nt: TGTGCCAGCAGCTTAACCGGGACTAACTACAATGAGCAGTTCTTC

clone_size: NA
d_call: NA
v_call: TRBV29-1
j_call: TRBJ2-7
cdr3_aa: CSVGPGAPYEQYF
cdr3_nt: TGCAGCGTTGGGCCAGGGGCTCCCTACGAGCAGTACTTC

clone_size: NA
d_call: NA
v_call: TRBV4-3
j_call: TRBJ2-1
cdr3_aa: CASSQGRRSSYNEQFF
cdr3_nt: TGCGCCAGCAGCCAAGGGCGGCGGAGCTCCTACAATGAGCAGTTCTTC